This record covers a single TCR beta chain. The antigen it binds to is not known. One base away there is no much larger clone; base qualities are not given. The instrument was an Illumina NovaSeq 6000. Using 5'RACE with constant-segment primers, TCRalpha and TCRbeta cDNA libraries were constructed, with sample barcodes and unique molecular identifiers added in the process. RNA was extracted from every sample with Trizol reagent. Amplification of the libraries took two PCR steps, and the second step added a second sample barcode plus Illumina TruSeq adapters. The libraries were sequenced on an Illumina NovaSeq using 2 x 150 bp paired-end reads. The paper's processing steps were these. Demultiplexing of reads and collapsing into UMI-guided consensus sequences were performed with migec v1.2.7. With mixcr v2.1.11, UMI consensuses were aligned to TRA and TRB V and J templates and assembled into clonotypes. A clonotype was counted as expanded or contracted only if both edgeR and NoisET called the change significant, with noise models trained on biological replicates. For edgeR calls, a false discovery rate-adjusted p below 0.01 and a log2 fold-change threshold of 1 were applied. As an exploratory analysis of dynamics, max-normalized trajectories of the 1000 most abundant clonotypes were examined with PCA combined with hierarchical clustering. Separately sequenced CD4+ and CD8+ repertoires were used to assign a CD4 or CD8 phenotype to each responding clone. The public sequencing data were trimmed at Q25 with fastp and processed into clonotypes with MiXCR by TCRdb, which kept only in-frame beta chains. Each CDR3 protein appears once, grouped with its most common genes and DNA. The V and J calls reflect TCRdb's pipeline rather than the authors' work. Here the sample has 95,000 to 110,000 distinct CDR3 sequences; about an eighth occur a single time. The top ten constitute approximately 43% of the sample.

Taken from cysteine to phenylalanine, the CDR3 has 13 residues. The sequence is cut down to CDR3 DNA, 39 bases in frame from base 1. Trimming at the junction amounts to 0 bases on V and 6 bases on J, and the germline ends lie 9 bases apart. CDR1 and CDR2 (LGHNA, YNFKEQ) derive from the germline V gene. This sample is part of a study of T-cell memory formation after mild COVID-19 (dated by TCRdb to the early 2020s). For the study in its entirety: TCR sequence clusters from the two donors were found to be largely donor specific. In a couple of donors, T-cell clones that expanded and contracted after mild COVID-19 were tracked by sequencing TCRalpha and TCRbeta repertoires over time. The cohort comprised two young, previously healthy adult volunteers, one female and one male. Study-level results and caveats: From day 15 to 85, contracting clones showed balanced CD4/CD8 phenotypes, whereas a second wave of clones that expanded from day 15 to 37 leaned towards CD4+. Contracting CD4+ clones turned up mainly in the CM and EM memory subsets, whereas EMRA was where CD8+ clones were enriched. The study included only a couple of mild cases, and larger cohorts that include severe cases with pre-infection samples were judged to be necessary. Some responding clones were found in pre-infection memory, which suggests that pre-existing cross-reactive memory T cells took part in the SARS-CoV-2 response. The second-wave clones that peaked on day 37 were not confirmed to be SARS-CoV-2 specific.

Ficoll-Paque density gradient centrifugation was the method used to isolate PBMCs. The sequence came from a man between 18 and 29 years old who had mild COVID-19 (a few samples of this study predate the infection). The sample titles of this study are shuffled in the database, so cell type and time point are left out; the donor was told from shared clones. The chain links TRBV4-2 with TRBJ2-7; a confident D gene designation cannot be given. The sample was PBMCs or a T cell subset sorted from them (not recorded which). At the DNA level, the sequence is TGTGCCAGCAGCCAAGATACCGGGTTCGAGCAGTACTTC. This is translated as CASSQDTGFEQYF.